The sequence of this T cell receptor beta chain was determined in a study of vaccination and CD4 T cells after COVID-19. Study overall: Stimulation of cells relied on overlapping spike peptides derived from SARS-CoV-2, HCoV-NL63, HCoV-OC43 and HCoV-229E.

The CDR3 is made up of 12 amino acids. The germline CDR1 and CDR2 sequences are SGHAT and FQNNGV. With 5 bases removed from V and 7 bases from J, the gap between germline ends came to 11 bases. Oncomine TCR Beta short-read sequencing was applied to DNA from cultured CD4+ T cells. From the PCR reads, TCRdb called clonotypes with MiXCR, one entry per CDR3 protein. Of over 20,000 distinct CDR3 sequences in the sample, roughly 42% are singletons; the top ten hold 9.5% to 13%. This clonotype was detected a few times. The antigen remains undetermined. Whole-study findings and limits: Going from roughly 21 to 40, median SARS-CoV-2-reactive clonotypes did not rise significantly.

Regarding treatment: roughly 11-day PBMC culture with coronavirus spike peptide pools or control peptides (ViraFEST assay). This chain links TRBV11-2 with TRBJ1-2; D gene unclear. The sequenced sample was CD4+ T cells from blood, cultured in vitro. The TCR originated in a human donor who had recovered from COVID-19. CDR3 amino acids: CASSREATGYTF. The CDR3, as DNA: TGTGCCAGCAGCCGAGAGGCCACTGGCTACACCTTC.